This section outlines one TCR beta chain sequence together with its context. Its antigen remains unknown. This specimen comes from a study of monozygotic twins with inflammatory bowel disease. Researchers used template switching to add UMIs featuring a 6-nucleotide sample barcode. TCRdb reanalyzed the 5' RACE reads and collapses them to one entry per CDR3 protein, without DNA. This sample's clone table lists about 380,000 distinct CDR3 sequences. CDR1 DFQATT and CDR2 SNEGSKA come from the germline V gene (reference sequence). This CDR3 spans 13 amino acids. The study, taken as a whole, reports: Repertoire similarity was not found to differ between concordant and discordant twins, possibly from limited power. In these data, no single strong IBD-associated signal or clonotype received support.

Per donor there was one draw, yielding a blood sample of roughly 2.6 ml. The sequenced material came from blood. V and J are TRBV20-1 and TRBJ2-7; TCRdb designates TRBD1, a call that cannot be tested without DNA. This receptor was obtained from a human donor with ulcerative colitis or Crohn's disease, or a healthy co-twin of an affected twin (not recorded which). This CDR3 reads CSATGTEDYEQYF.